This T cell receptor (beta chain) was profiled in a study of T cell responses to AZD1222 COVID-19 vaccine. Study-level findings and limits: Unmutated variant regions are reportedly the target of nearly half of TCRs that are spike-specific.

V dropped 2 bases and J dropped 5; count of bases not matched to a gene: 6. Germline CDR1 is MNHEY and CDR2 is SVGEGT. The CDR3 is 14 residues long. Worth noting for this clone: Its antigen is unidentified.

Assay: immunoSEQ multiplex PCR; the TCRdb copy retains only in-frame clones and omits some. The sample yields 50,000 or so clones, around 89% seen once. The sequence came from an adult who received the AZD1222 COVID-19 vaccine. This rearrangement joins TRBV6-2 or TRBV6-3 to TRBJ2-7, with TRBD1 identical over 7 bases. The sequencing used peripheral blood, collected 28 days after the second AZD1222 dose. Here the CDR3 reads CASSYPHRGHEQYF. DNA of the CDR3: TGTGCCAGCAGTTACCCCCACAGGGGCCACGAGCAGTACTTC.